Presented here are 3 T cell receptor beta chains from one specimen sequenced in a study of Graves' ophthalmopathy and Graves' hyperthyroidism. Amplification of TCR beta CDR3 regions used RNA transcripts. A first-round RT-PCR used HTBI primers, followed by a second-round multiplex PCR. TCRdb used MiXCR to reprocess the multiplex PCR reads, holding one entry per CDR3 protein. The sample holds roughly 160,000 distinct CDR3 sequences, around 39% seen once. Sequencing used peripheral blood. Receptors originate from a man aged 25-40 years with Graves' ophthalmopathy.

This clonotype was counted at least ten times. This chain uses TRBV15 with TRBJ2-5; D gene unclear. The V gene's germline CDR1 is LNHNV and CDR2 YYDKDF (reference sequence). V dropped 0 bases and J dropped 1 base, with 0 bases sitting between them. The CDR3 is made up of 12 amino acids. DNA for the CDR3: TGTGCCACCAGCAGAGACCAAGAGACCCAGTACTTC. Encoded protein: CATSRDQETQYF.

This clonotype was detected only a few times. J is TRBJ1-6 and V is TRBV7-2; 10 positions agree with TRBD1. Germline CDR1 reads SGHTA; CDR2 reads FQGNSA. The CDR3 is 14 amino acids. V was clipped by 3 bases and J by 9 bases; unmatched bases: 2. The chain's CDR3 is CASSFRTGGSPLHF. The CDR3 DNA follows: TGTGCCAGCAGCTTTAGGACAGGGGGTTCACCCCTCCACTTT.

This clonotype was recorded only once. The chain couples TRBV7-9 to TRBJ1-1; perhaps TRBD1 as D (6 bases). CDR3 length equals 11 residues. Germline CDR1 is SEHNR and CDR2 is FQNEAQ (reference sequence). The V end lost 7 bases, the J end lost 7 bases, and 10 bases lay between the germline ends. The CDR3: CASTQGSEAFF. Written as DNA, the CDR3 is TGTGCCAGCACGCAGGGGAGTGAAGCTTTCTTT.